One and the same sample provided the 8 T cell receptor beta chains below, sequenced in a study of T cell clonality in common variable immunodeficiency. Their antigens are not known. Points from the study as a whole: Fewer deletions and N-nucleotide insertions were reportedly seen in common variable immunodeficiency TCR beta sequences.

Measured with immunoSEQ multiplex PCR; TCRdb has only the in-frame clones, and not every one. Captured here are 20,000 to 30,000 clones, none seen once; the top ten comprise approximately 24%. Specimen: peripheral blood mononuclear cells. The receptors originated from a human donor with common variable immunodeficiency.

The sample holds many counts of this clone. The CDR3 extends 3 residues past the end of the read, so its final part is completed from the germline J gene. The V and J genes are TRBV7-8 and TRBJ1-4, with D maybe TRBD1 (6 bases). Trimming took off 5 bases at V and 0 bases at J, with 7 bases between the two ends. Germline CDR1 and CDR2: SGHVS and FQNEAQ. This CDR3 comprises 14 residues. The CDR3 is CASSRTATNEKLFF. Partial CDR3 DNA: TGTGCCAGCAGCCGGACAGCAACTAATGAAAAA.

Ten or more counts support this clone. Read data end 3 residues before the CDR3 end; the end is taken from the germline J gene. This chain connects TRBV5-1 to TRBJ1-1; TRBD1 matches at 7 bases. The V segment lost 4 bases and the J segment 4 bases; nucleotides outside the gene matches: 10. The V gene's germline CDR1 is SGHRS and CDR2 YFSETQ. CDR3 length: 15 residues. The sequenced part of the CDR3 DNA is TGCGCCAGCAGCCAACAGGGGAAGGGGGGCACTGAA. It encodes CASSQQGKGGTE. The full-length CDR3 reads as CASSQQGKGGTEAFF.

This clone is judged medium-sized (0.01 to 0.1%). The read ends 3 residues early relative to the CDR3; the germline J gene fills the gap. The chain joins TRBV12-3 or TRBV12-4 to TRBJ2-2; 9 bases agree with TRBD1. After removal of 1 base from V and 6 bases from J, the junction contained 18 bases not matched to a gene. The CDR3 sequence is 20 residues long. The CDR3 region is CASSLGPPGTGRSQSGELFF. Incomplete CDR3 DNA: TGTGCCAGCAGTTTAGGGCCCCCCGGGACAGGGAGGTCCCAATCCGGGGAG.

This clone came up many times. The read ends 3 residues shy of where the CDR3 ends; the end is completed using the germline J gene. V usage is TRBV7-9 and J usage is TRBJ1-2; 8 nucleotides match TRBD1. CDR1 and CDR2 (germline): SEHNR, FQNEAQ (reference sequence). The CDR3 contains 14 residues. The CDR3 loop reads CASSPDRGRGGYTF. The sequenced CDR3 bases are TGTGCCAGCAGCCCCGACAGGGGCAGAGGGGGC.

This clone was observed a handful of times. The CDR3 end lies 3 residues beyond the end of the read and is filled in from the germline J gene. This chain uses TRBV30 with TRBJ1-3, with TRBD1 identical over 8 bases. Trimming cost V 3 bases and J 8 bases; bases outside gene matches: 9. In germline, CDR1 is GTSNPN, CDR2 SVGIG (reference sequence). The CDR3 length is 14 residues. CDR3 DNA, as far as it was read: TGTGCCTGGAGCCCAGGGGGCTTTACTGACACC. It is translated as CAWSPGGFTDT. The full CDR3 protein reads CAWSPGGFTDTIYF.

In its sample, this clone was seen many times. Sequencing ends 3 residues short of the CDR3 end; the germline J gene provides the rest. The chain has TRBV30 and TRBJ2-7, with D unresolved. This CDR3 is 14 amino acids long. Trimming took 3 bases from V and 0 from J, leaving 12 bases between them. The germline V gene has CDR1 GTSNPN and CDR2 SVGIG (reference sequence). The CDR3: CAWRGRFPSYEQYF. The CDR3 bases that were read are TGTGCCTGGAGAGGGCGATTCCCCTCCTACGAG.

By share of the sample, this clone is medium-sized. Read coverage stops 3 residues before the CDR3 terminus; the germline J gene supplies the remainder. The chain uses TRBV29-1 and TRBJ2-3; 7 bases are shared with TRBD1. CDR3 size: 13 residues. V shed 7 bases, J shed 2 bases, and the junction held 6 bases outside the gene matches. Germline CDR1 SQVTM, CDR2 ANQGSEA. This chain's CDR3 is CSARDRLTDTQYF. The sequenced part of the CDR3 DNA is TGCAGCGCCCGGGACAGACTCACAGATACG.

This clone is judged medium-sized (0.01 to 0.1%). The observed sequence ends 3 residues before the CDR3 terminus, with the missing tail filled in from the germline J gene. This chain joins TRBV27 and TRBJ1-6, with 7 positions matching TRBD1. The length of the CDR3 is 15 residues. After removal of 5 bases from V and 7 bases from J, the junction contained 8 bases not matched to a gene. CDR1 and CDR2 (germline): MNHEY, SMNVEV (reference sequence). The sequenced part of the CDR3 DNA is TGTGCCAGCAGTCATGACAGGGACGAGAATTCACCC. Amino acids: CASSHDRDENSP. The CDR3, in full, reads CASSHDRDENSPLHF.